The TCR beta chain described here comes from a study of cytomegalovirus exposure and HLA in healthy donors listed by TCRdb under 2017. About the investigation overall: In an earlier analysis of 550 to 750 of the donors, 276 Gb of sequence data and 100 million or so unique TCR beta sequences from about 179 million T cells were reported. About 300 gigabases of sequencing data and around 90 million unique TCR sequences made up an early release that covered around 640 HLA-typed donors. Of the approximately 400 genotyped donors, about 80% fell in the genetic ancestry cluster associated with self-reported Caucasian donors. The study aimed to test whether cataloging public T cell receptors could reveal signatures of past pathogen exposure. Using immunosequencing, the study profiled T cell repertoires from roughly 650 subjects and related those repertoires to cytomegalovirus serostatus. A separate validation cohort of 100 to 150 different subjects was used in addition to the roughly 670-subject first cohort. High-throughput TCR immunosequencing, statistical association of individual TCRs with disease status, and machine learning were combined to predict cytomegalovirus infection status. A later analysis re-examined previously published TCR beta repertoires from more than 650 donors and added high-resolution HLA genotyping to investigate patterns of TCR occurrence. Rather than using new phenotypic data, the later analysis identified candidate immune exposures from TCR beta sequences and from how often those sequences occurred across donors. An earlier analysis of around 580 of the donors used high-throughput TCR beta sequencing to judge whether each TCR beta V gene segment behaved as functional or pseudogenic. Donor age, sex, ethnicity and CMV serostatus were compiled together with the repertoire data. A later genetic analysis took genome-wide SNP genotypes for about 55% of the 666 donors and used that subset as a discovery cohort. All discovery cohort repertoires had been generated using a single sequencing platform. Class I and class II HLA loci were covered by the typing at four-digit resolution. Typing coverage differed by locus: A, B, C, DRB1 and DQB1 were typed in about 620-630 donors, DQA1 in about 560, DPA1 in over 600, and DPB1 in approximately 450. Four or five DR-DQ haplotypes were handled as single units for association and clustering, since linkage in the cohort was strong. Among a few hundred genotyped donors of the cohort, an average of approximately 250,000 unique TCR beta nucleotide sequences were sequenced per donor, roughly a sixth of them non-productive.

The library was prepared using the immunoSEQ multiplex PCR assay. A mixture of 60 forward primers for TCR Vbeta segments and 13 reverse primers for TCR Jbeta segments was used in the multiplex PCR. A multiplex PCR assay on genomic DNA amplified the CDR3 region of rearranged TCR beta genes. On the Illumina HiSeq System, the amplified TCR beta libraries were sequenced as 87-base-pair reads. As for the original processing: A later analysis counted about 80 million unique TCR beta chains across the 700 or so repertoires, and approximately 11 million of these chains were shared by at least two donors. Raw reads were error-corrected and collapsed into unique sequences with a nearest-neighbor algorithm that merged closely related sequences to remove PCR and sequencing errors. CDR3 sequences were aligned to IMGT reference sequences to assign V, D and J gene segments. Each retained sequence needed at least a six-nucleotide match to both a V gene segment and a J gene segment. A rearrangement counted as productive if the CDR3 had no stop codons and remained in frame with V and J, and every other rearrangement counted as non-productive. Following IMGT convention, CDR3 was defined as the stretch from the second conserved V-encoded cysteine up to the conserved J-encoded phenylalanine. Sequences without an unambiguous match to a single V gene segment were excluded from the earlier analysis of 500 to 700 of the donors. In an earlier analysis of around 600 of the donors, V segments were called functional above 56.7% productive rearrangements and were called segregating when the between-donor standard deviation exceeded 5%. To diagnose cytomegalovirus status from the catalog of TCR beta chain sequences, a statistical classification framework was built. V and J gene assignment, in a later analysis, came from comparing TCR nucleotide sequences with IMGT/GENE-DB human TR gene sequences. A later analysis assigned CDR3 sequences and most-parsimonious VDJ recombination scenarios with the TCRdist pipeline. In a later analysis, every TCR beta chain was defined by the combination of its CDR3 amino acid sequence and its V-gene family, and reads without a unique V-gene family were dropped. A later analysis removed several hundred highly shared, low-generation-probability nucleotide sequences to deal with suspected cross-contamination and a sequencing artifact. In a later analysis, a clonal expansion index for each public chain was calculated from normalized within-repertoire ranks of inferred template counts. A later analysis computed generation probabilities with a VDJ recombination model fitted to out-of-frame rearrangements, and checked the results against IGoR. In a later analysis, hypergeometric tests were used to score TCR-TCR, TCR-HLA and TCR-CMV co-occurrence, with a repertoire-size bias correction applied to TCR pairs. A later analysis estimated false discovery rates by permuting HLA or CMV assignments 20 times. In a later analysis, co-occurring TCRs were grouped using DBSCAN, and TCRdist sequence similarity was added for clustering within HLA-allele-positive subsets. Repertoires with fewer than 30,000 or more than 120,000 public chains were left out of co-occurrence clustering, as were about 5 repertoires with anomalous nucleotide sharing. The clones in this table, taken by TCRdb from immuneACCESS, are in-frame only. Not every clone is retained; where verified, under half of the shortfall comes from an unresolved V gene, and the cause of the rest is unknown. V and J calls and clone size follow that table, whereas D and trimming were derived from the DNA. The sample table shows 170,000 or so clones, and less than 90% are seen once. The ten largest clones take up 1.6% of the sample.

A remark on this clone: The antigen it binds to is not known. Base-call qualities are not available, and no considerably larger clone is one nucleotide away.

General conclusions and limits of the study: According to the authors, the approach could potentially be generalized to other disease states and immunological phenotypes. Because counts were too low, roughly 18 rarely observed V segments, including chromosome 9 orphons, were left out of the earlier analysis of a few hundred of the donors. The study listed over 150 TCR beta chains as associated with cytomegalovirus. Assigning TCR associations to individual alleles was difficult when HLA alleles, especially DR and DQ, strongly co-occurred. A further reported finding was that TCR beta sequences accurately predicted the HLA-A and HLA-B alleles for most subjects in the first cohort. Some IMGT-functional V segments, including TRBV6-2 and TRBV6-3, could not be distinguished by the 87-base-pair reads and were therefore excluded. An earlier analysis of some 590 of the donors showed that most TCR beta V segments appeared in productive rearrangements either about 87% or about 30% of the time, which broadly matched IMGT annotations. In a later analysis, HLA-associated TCR beta chains showed more clonal expansion and lower generation probabilities than non-associated chains that were equally common. Presence/absence analyses assumed roughly uniform sequencing depth across donors, an assumption that may not hold. The sequencing pipeline was judged likely to have produced a cluster of highly shared sequence variants as a technical artifact. Most TCR sequences were seen in very few donors, while some public TCRs were found in many individuals. A later analysis found that most CMV-associated TCR beta chains appeared HLA-restricted, with HLA associations seemingly driven largely by CMV exposure. In both the original and validation cohorts, the classifier was reported to diagnose cytomegalovirus status with high specificity and sensitivity. HLA typing was unavailable for some donors at each locus, so association tests used only the typed subset. According to a later genetic analysis, donors in an Asian-associated ancestry cluster had fewer N-insertions in productive TCRs than the approximately 700-donor mean. CMV serostatus was the only immune exposure information available for the cohort. Correlated functional status among segregating V segments might reflect linkage disequilibrium, but an unknown experimental factor could not be ruled out. Three of the identified cytomegalovirus-associated TCR beta chains were confirmed in vitro to be specific for cytomegalovirus antigens. A later analysis found that TCR association rates varied across HLA loci, with DRB1 alleles showing the most associated TCRs and HLA-C alleles the fewest. In this cohort, only TCR beta chains were sequenced, and detectable features were limited by the absence of alpha or paired-chain data. V-gene and J-gene trimming of TCR beta chains was associated with a missense DCLRE1C variant in a later genetic analysis, and the association was replicated in an independent cohort. At a false discovery rate of 0.05, a later analysis linked around 15,000 TCR beta sequences to specific HLA alleles. According to a later analysis, parvovirus B19, influenza, CMV and Epstein-Barr virus appeared linked to several top co-occurrence clusters.

In total, roughly 670 healthy bone marrow donors made up the cohort. All cohort members were sampled while nominally healthy, although unrecorded immune exposures were likely present. The donor tested CMV seronegative, placing the donor among the 352 seronegative members of the cohort. A peripheral blood sample was collected from each donor, and TCR beta sequencing was performed on peripheral blood mononuclear cells. The Qiagen DNeasy Blood Extraction Kit was used to extract genomic DNA from the blood cell samples. CDR1 and CDR2 are drawn from the germline V gene: MNHEY, SVGAGI. Trimmed from V: 6 bases; trimmed from J: 3 bases; junction bases lacking a gene match: 8. The CDR3 goes from the cysteine to the phenylalanine over 15 residues. Solely the CDR3 DNA is kept, with 45 bases framed from the first base.

This chain joins TRBV6-5 to TRBJ1-5; 7 central nucleotides agree with TRBD1. This sequence was found in a man aged 50 to 60 in good health and CMV-seronegative. Sample: PBMCs. The sequenced DNA: TGTGCCAGCAGGGCAGACAGGGCTAACAATCAGCCCCAGCATTTT. Its translation reads: CASRADRANNQPQHF.